This T cell receptor (beta chain) was sequenced during a study of spatial heterogeneity in lung cancer. The time point was: sample taken at primary tumor resection. This clonotype was detected ten times or more. After removal of 4 bases from V and 4 bases from J, the junction contained 7 bases not matched to a gene. The CDR3 is 15 amino acids. Germline CDR1 SGDLS, CDR2 YYNGEE. Via MiXCR, TCRdb re-called the 5' RACE reads, giving one row per CDR3 protein. Here the sample spans roughly 80,000 distinct CDR3 sequences, about 7.8% being singletons. The material was PBMCs, obtained at surgery. The chain uses TRBV9 and TRBJ2-2; 7 nucleotides line up with TRBD2. This sequence was found in a male donor with early-stage non-small cell lung cancer. The CDR3 DNA is TGTGCCAGCAGCTCAAGAGCGGGATTCACCGGGGAGCTGTTTTTT. As protein: CASSSRAGFTGELFF.